The 13 T cell receptor beta chains listed next were all sequenced from one sample in a study of T cells in Graves' hyperthyroidism and ophthalmopathy (dated by TCRdb to the late 2010s). Libraries were prepared through multiplex PCR. Sequenced using an Illumina HiSeq 2000. TCR beta CDR3 regions were amplified from RNA transcripts. The TCR CDR3 was subjected to a first round of RT-PCR using the HTBI primer set and the Qiagen OneStep RT-PCR kit. TCRdb redid the processing of the public reads, applying fastp at Q25 and MiXCR, and retained in-frame beta chains. Rows with a matching CDR3 protein are joined into one entry that keeps the most common DNA and genes. For this sample the table gives fewer than 900,000 distinct CDR3 sequences, of which over 15% were detected only once. The ten largest make up over 15% of the sample. Sequencing input: blood. The source is a woman between 45 and 65 years old with Graves' hyperthyroidism that later progressed to Graves' ophthalmopathy.

This clonotype came up many times. The chain uses TRBV7-3 and TRBJ2-3, with TRBD2 matching over 10 bases. Trimming took 3 bases from V and 5 from J; bases not matched to a gene: 2. This CDR3 is built from 14 residues. Per the germline V gene, CDR1 is SGHTA and CDR2 is FQGTGA. The CDR3 loop is CASSLSGGGDTQYF. The CDR3 DNA is TGTGCCAGCAGCTTGAGCGGGGGGGGAGATACGCAGTATTTT.

This clonotype was picked up a small number of times. This chain uses TRBV9 with TRBJ1-6; D not resolved. Germline loops: CDR1 SGDLS, CDR2 YYNGEE. The CDR3 extends over 15 amino acids. Deletions cut 0 bases from V and 7 bases from J, with 11 bases between. In nucleotides, the CDR3 is TGTGCCAGCAGCGTAGCGGGCAGAAAAAATTCACCCCTCCACTTT. Protein: CASSVAGRKNSPLHF.

Many counts were recorded for this clonotype. Written as DNA, the CDR3 is TGTGCCACCAGCAGAGCCAAGGTAGCCACTGAAGCTTTCTTT. This translates into CATSRAKVATEAFF. The J gene is TRBJ1-1, the V gene TRBV15; D unresolved. The length of the CDR3 is 14 residues. V lost 1 base to trimming and J lost 4 bases, with 10 bases between them. Germline CDR1 is LNHNV and CDR2 is YYDKDF (reference sequence).

The sample holds many counts of this clonotype. V is TRBV7-2 and J is TRBJ1-5, with D tentatively TRBD1 (6 bases). Looked up from germline, CDR1 is SGHTA and CDR2 is FQGNSA. The CDR3 is 14 amino acids. Trimming removed 2 bases from V and 5 bases from J, with 10 bases in between. CDR3 bases: TGTGCCAGCAGCTTAAGGCCAGGGGATCAGCCCCAGCATTTT. This encodes CASSLRPGDQPQHF.

The J gene is TRBJ1-1, the V gene TRBV27, with D possibly being TRBD1 (5 bases). Germline-derived CDR1 and CDR2 are MNHEY and SMNVEV (reference sequence). The length of the CDR3 is 14 residues. The ends were cut back, 6 bases at V and 1 base at J, with 12 bases in the middle. Here the CDR3 DNA reads TGTGCCAGCAGCCGGGGACCCAAGAACACTGAAGCTTTCTTT. Protein: CASSRGPKNTEAFF.

In this sample, this clonotype turned up many times. J is TRBJ2-5 and V is TRBV3-1, with TRBD2 as a possible D gene (5 bases). Germline V gives CDR1 LGHDT, CDR2 YNNKEL (reference sequence). The CDR3 has 13 residues. Trimming left V 5 bases short and J 5 bases short, with 12 bases between. The CDR3 protein is CASSVRGAETQYF. CDR3 coding DNA: TGTGCCAGCAGCGTCCGGGGTGCGGAGACCCAGTACTTC.

This clonotype was seen a handful of times. V gene TRBV29-1 combines with J gene TRBJ1-6; 9 nucleotides match TRBD1. This CDR3 comprises 14 residues. CDR1 and CDR2 from the germline V gene are SQVTM and ANQGSEA. V lost 6 bases to trimming and J lost 8 bases; unmatched junction nucleotides: 8. DNA for the CDR3: TGCAGCGTCCGGACAGGGGTCAAGGATTCACCCCTCCACTTT. It is translated as CSVRTGVKDSPLHF. The full variable domain, rest sourced from reference TRBV29-1 and TRBJ1-6, is SAVISQKPSRDICQRGTSLTIQCQVDSQVTMMFWYRQQPGQSLTLIATANQGSEATYESGFVIDKFPISRPNLTFSTLTVSNMSPEDSSIYLCSVRTGVKDSPLHFGNGTRLTVT.

A few counts support this clonotype. The chain recombines TRBV7-9 with TRBJ2-7; D not certain. The CDR3 extends over 14 amino acids. CDR1 is SEHNR and CDR2 is FQNEAQ in the germline V gene (reference sequence). V shed 2 bases and J shed 2 bases, with 10 bases lying between them. CDR3 DNA: TGTGCCAGCAGCTTAAGCAGCCGGACCTACGAGCAGTACTTC. Amino acids: CASSLSSRTYEQYF.

This clonotype was detected only a few times. This rearrangement joins TRBV20-1 to TRBJ1-1; TRBD1 aligns across 10 bases. Germline CDR1 and CDR2: DFQATT and SNEGSKA (reference sequence). The V and J ends lost 6 bases and 5 bases, in that order; junction bases with no gene match: 9. The CDR3 sequence is 14 residues long. The CDR3 region has the DNA TGCAGTGCCACGCCGGGACAGGGGAGGACTGAAGCTTTCTTT. Protein: CSATPGQGRTEAFF.

There are many counts of this clonotype. J is TRBJ1-1 and V is TRBV14; D may be TRBD1 (5 bases). V dropped 0 bases and J dropped 0 bases, with 11 bases sitting between them. The length of the CDR3 is 16 residues. Germline assignment: CDR1 SGHDN and CDR2 FVKESK. CDR3 nucleotides: TGTGCCAGCAGCCAAGATCGCTTCAGGGTGAACACTGAAGCTTTCTTT. The encoded protein is CASSQDRFRVNTEAFF.

CDR3 sequence reads: CASSLIRYTF. CDR3 sequence (DNA): TGTGCCAGCAGCTTGATTCGCTACACCTTC. The V gene is TRBV5-8, the J gene TRBJ1-2, with D unresolved. This CDR3 region has 10 residues. Trimming shortened V by 1 base and J by 9 bases, and 4 bases separated the two germline ends. Germline V lookup: CDR1 SGHTS, CDR2 YDEGEE.

Comments on this clonotype: A read error may explain this, as a much larger clone is one base away. The chain uses TRBV6-2 or TRBV6-3 and TRBJ1-5, with a weak D call TRBD1 (6 bases). The length of the CDR3 is 13 residues. CDR1 is MNHEY, CDR2 SVGEGT, per germline. The V end was cut by 11 bases, the J end by 6 bases, with 17 bases between. CDR3 sequence: CARKAGVGQPQHF. Here the CDR3 DNA reads TGTGCCCGCAAGGCAGGGGTGGGTCAGCCCCAGCATTTT.

This clonotype was detected a few times. The chain employs TRBV7-2 and TRBJ1-1, with D unresolved. The CDR3 has 15 amino acids. CDR1 SGHTA and CDR2 FQGNSA come from the germline V gene. Trimming pared 1 base from V and 0 bases from J, leaving 9 bases between. As DNA, the CDR3 is TGTGCCAGCAGCTTAGTTAGAGGGTTGAACACTGAAGCTTTCTTT. It is translated as CASSLVRGLNTEAFF.